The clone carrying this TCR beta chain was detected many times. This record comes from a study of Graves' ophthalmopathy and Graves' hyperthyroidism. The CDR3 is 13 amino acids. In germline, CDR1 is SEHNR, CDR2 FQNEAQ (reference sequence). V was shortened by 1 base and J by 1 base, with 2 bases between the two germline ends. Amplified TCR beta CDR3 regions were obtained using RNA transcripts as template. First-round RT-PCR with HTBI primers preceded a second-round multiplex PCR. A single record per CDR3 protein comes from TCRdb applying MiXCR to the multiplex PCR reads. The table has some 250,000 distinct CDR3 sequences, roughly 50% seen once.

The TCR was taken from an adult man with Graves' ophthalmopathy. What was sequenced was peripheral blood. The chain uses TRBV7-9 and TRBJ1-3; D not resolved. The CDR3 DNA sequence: TGTGCCAGCAGCTTAGGATCTGGAAACACCATATATTTT. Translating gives CASSLGSGNTIYF.